This T cell receptor beta chain was obtained from a study of T cells after yellow fever vaccination. Study results and limitations: Repertoires sorted by FACS could include abundant clonotypes that are contaminants from the bulk population. Post-booster repertoires contained most primary-vaccination clones again (around 97% CD4, less than 90% CD8).

The sample holds a few counts of this clonotype. The antigen is unknown. Trimming removed 6 bases from V and 8 bases from J, with 16 bases in between. There are 13 residues in the CDR3. Germline lookup yields CDR1 SNHLY and CDR2 FYNNEI. TCRdb re-called the 5' RACE reads with MiXCR, one entry per CDR3 protein. This repertoire shows some 670,000 distinct CDR3 sequences, 10% to 15% found once; its top ten account for under 15%. The rearrangement links TRBV2 to TRBJ1-2, with D possibly matching TRBD1 (5 bases). The sequencing here drew on PBMCs, taken on the day of the yellow fever booster vaccination. The receptor's source is a man aged 25-45 years who received the YFV17D yellow fever vaccine. CDR3 protein: CASRTDGTGGYTF. For the CDR3, the DNA is TGTGCCAGCAGGACAGATGGGACGGGAGGCTACACCTTC.